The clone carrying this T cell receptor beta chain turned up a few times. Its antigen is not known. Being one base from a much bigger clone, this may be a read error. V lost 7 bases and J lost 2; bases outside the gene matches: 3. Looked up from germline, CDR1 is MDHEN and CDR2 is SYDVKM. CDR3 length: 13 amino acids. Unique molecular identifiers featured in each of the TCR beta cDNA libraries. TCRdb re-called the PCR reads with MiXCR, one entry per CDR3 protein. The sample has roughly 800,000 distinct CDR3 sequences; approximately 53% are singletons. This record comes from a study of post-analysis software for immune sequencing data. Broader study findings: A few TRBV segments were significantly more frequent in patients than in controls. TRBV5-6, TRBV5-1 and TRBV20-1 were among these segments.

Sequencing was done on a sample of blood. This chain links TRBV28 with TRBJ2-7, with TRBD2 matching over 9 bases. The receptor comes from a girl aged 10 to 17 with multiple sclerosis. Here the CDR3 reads CASILAGAYEQYF. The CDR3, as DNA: TGTGCCAGCATCTTAGCGGGAGCCTACGAGCAGTACTTC.